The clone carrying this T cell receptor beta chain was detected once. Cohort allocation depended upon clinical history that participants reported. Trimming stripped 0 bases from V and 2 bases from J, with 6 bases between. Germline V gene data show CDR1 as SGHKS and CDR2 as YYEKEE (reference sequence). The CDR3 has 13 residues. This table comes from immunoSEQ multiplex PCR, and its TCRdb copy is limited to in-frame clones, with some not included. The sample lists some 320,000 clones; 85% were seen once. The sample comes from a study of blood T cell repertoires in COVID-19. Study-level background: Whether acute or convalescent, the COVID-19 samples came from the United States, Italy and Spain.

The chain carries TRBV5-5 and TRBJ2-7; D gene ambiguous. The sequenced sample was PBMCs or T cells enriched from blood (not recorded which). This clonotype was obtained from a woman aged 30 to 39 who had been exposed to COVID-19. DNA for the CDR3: TGTGCCAGCAGCTTGGGCGGAACCTACGAGCAGTACTTC. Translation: CASSLGGTYEQYF.